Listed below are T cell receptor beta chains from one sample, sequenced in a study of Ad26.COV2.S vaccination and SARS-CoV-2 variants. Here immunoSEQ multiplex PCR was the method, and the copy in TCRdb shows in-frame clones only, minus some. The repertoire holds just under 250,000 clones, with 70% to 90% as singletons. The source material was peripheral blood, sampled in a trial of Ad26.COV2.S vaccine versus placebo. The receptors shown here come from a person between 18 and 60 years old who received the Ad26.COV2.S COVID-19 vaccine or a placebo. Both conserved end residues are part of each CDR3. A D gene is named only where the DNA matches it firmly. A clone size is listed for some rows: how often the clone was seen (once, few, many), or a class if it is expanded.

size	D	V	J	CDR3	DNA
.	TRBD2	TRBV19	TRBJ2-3	CASRLAGFGTDTQYF	TGTGCCAGTAGGTTAGCGGGATTCGGTACAGATACGCAGTATTTT
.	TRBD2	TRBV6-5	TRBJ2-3	CASLAGGPADTQYF	TGTGCCAGCCTAGCGGGGGGGCCGGCAGATACGCAGTATTTT
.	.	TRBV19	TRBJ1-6	CASSTGGDRGNSPLHF	TGTGCCAGTAGTACCGGCGGCGACAGAGGCAATTCACCCCTCCACTTT
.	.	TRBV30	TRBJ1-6	CAWSPRGSPLHF	TGTGCCTGGAGTCCCCGGGGCTCACCCCTCCACTTT
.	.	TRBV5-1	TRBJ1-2	CASSLGDGNYGYTF	TGCGCCAGCAGCTTGGGGGACGGAAACTATGGCTACACCTTC
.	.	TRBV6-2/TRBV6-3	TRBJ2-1	CASSYPGRSPYNEQFF	TGTGCCAGCAGTTACCCAGGCCGCAGCCCTTACAATGAGCAGTTCTTC
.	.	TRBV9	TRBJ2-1	CASSVESGGYNEQFF	TGTGCCAGCAGCGTAGAAAGCGGCGGCTACAATGAGCAGTTCTTC
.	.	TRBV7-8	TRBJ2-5	CASSLEEASPEYF	TGTGCCAGCAGCTTGGAAGAGGCTAGCCCAGAGTACTTC
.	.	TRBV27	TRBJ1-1	CASCKRGTPPSTEAFF	TGTGCCAGCTGTAAGCGGGGGACCCCACCATCCACTGAAGCTTTCTTT
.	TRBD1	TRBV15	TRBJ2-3	CATRAGRQGRDTQYF	TGTGCCACCAGGGCTGGGCGACAGGGGCGGGATACGCAGTATTTT
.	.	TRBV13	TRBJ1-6	CASSLQKNSPLHF	TGTGCCAGCAGCCTACAAAAAAATTCACCCCTCCACTTT
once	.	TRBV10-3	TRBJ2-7	CAIRWQGTNEQYF	TGTGCCATCAGGTGGCAGGGGACGAACGAGCAGTACTTC
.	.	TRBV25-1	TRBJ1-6	CASSEDLGSNSPLHF	TGTGCCAGCAGTGAAGATCTGGGTTCGAATTCACCCCTCCACTTT
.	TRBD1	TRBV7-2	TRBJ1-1	CATGQGARAFF	TGTGCCACCGGACAGGGGGCGCGGGCTTTCTTT
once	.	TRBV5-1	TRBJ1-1	CASRGRGAGTEAFF	TGCGCCAGCCGGGGCCGGGGCGCGGGCACTGAAGCTTTCTTT
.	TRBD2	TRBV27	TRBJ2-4	CASSLTGGIAKNIQYF	TGTGCCAGCAGTTTAACCGGGGGGATAGCCAAAAACATTCAGTACTTC
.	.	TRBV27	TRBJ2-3	CASSEGIWGTDTQYF	TGTGCCAGCAGTGAGGGGATTTGGGGCACAGATACGCAGTATTTT
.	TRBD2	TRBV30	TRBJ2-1	CAGGLALGGEQFF	TGTGCCGGAGGACTAGCCTTAGGCGGTGAGCAGTTCTTC
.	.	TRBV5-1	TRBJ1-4	CASSLFGGTNEKLFF	TGCGCCAGCAGCTTGTTCGGGGGTACTAATGAAAAACTGTTTTTT
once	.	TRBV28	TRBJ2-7	CASSYQRGRGGYEQYF	TGTGCCAGCAGTTATCAAAGGGGCCGTGGGGGCTACGAGCAGTACTTC
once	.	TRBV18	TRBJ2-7	CASSSSPSYEQYF	TGTGCCAGCTCATCTTCCCCCAGCTACGAGCAGTACTTC
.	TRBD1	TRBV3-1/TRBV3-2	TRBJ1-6	CASSLGTGNNNSPLHF	TGTGCCAGCAGCCTTGGGACAGGGAACAATAATTCACCCCTCCACTTT
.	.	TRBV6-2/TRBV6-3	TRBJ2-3	CASSYSAGKPTDTQYF	TGTGCCAGCAGTTACTCCGCAGGGAAACCCACAGATACGCAGTATTTT
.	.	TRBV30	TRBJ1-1	CAWSVTMGTEAFF	TGTGCCTGGAGTGTAACCATGGGGACTGAAGCTTTCTTT
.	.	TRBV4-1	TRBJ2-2	CASSGLPSGTGELFF	TGCGCCAGCAGCGGACTCCCCTCGGGCACCGGGGAGCTGTTTTTT
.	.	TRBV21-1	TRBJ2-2	CASSKVRWEGLNTGELFF	TGTGCCAGCAGCAAAGTTCGGTGGGAGGGTCTTAACACCGGGGAGCTGTTTTTT
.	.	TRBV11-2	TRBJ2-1	CASSPTDSSYNEQFF	TGTGCCAGCAGCCCGACAGACAGCTCCTACAATGAGCAGTTCTTC
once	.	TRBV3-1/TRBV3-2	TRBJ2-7	CASSQDLHPLGEQYF	TGTGCCAGCAGCCAAGATTTACATCCTTTGGGGGAGCAGTACTTC
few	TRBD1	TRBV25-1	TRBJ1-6	CASTGQGTGSPLHF	TGTGCCAGCACCGGACAGGGGACTGGTTCACCCCTCCACTTT
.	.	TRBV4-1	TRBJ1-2	CASSQEGRVNGYTF	TGCGCCAGCAGCCAAGAAGGCAGGGTCAATGGCTACACCTTC
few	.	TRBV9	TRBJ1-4	CASSVGGADEKLFF	TGTGCCAGCAGCGTAGGGGGCGCGGATGAAAAACTGTTTTTT
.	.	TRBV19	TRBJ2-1	CASRIGSLHNEQFF	TGTGCCAGTAGGATAGGGAGTCTTCACAATGAGCAGTTCTTC
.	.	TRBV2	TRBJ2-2	CASSEAGSLAGELFF	TGTGCCAGCAGTGAAGCTGGGTCTTTGGCCGGGGAGCTGTTTTTT
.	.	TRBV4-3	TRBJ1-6	CASSQDWRSLSSPLHF	TGCGCCAGCAGCCAAGATTGGCGATCTCTAAGTTCACCCCTCCACTTT
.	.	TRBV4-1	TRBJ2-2	CASSHDPIQGRFGGELFF	TGCGCCAGCAGCCACGATCCGATACAGGGAAGATTTGGCGGGGAGCTGTTTTTT
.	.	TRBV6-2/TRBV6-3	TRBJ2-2	CASSYRQTNTGELFF	TGTGCCAGCAGTTACCGGCAGACGAACACCGGGGAGCTGTTTTTT
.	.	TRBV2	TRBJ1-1	CASRGGVILMNTEAFF	TGTGCCAGCAGAGGGGGAGTGATACTGATGAACACTGAAGCTTTCTTT
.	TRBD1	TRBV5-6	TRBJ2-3	CASSPLGQGGTDTQYF	TGTGCCAGCAGCCCCCTGGGACAGGGGGGCACAGATACGCAGTATTTT
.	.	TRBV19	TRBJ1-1	CASSIGGVAEAFF	TGTGCCAGTAGTATAGGGGGTGTGGCTGAAGCTTTCTTT
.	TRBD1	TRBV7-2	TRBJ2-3	CASSLVGTASTDTQYF	TGTGCCAGCAGCTTAGTCGGGACAGCCAGCACAGATACGCAGTATTTT
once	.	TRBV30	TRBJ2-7	CAWSSGLTYEQYF	TGTGCCTGGAGCTCCGGCCTAACCTACGAGCAGTACTTC
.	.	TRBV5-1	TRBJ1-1	CASSLVGGALTEAFF	TGCGCCAGCAGCTTGGTGGGAGGAGCCTTAACTGAAGCTTTCTTT
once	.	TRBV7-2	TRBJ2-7	CASAARESGTYEQYF	TGTGCCAGCGCAGCACGGGAGTCTGGGACCTACGAGCAGTACTTC
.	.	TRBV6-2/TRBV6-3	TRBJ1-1	CASSGPNRQVWNTEAFF	TGTGCCAGCAGTGGCCCTAACCGTCAGGTTTGGAACACTGAAGCTTTCTTT
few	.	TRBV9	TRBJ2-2	CASSVYLGSGELFF	TGTGCCAGCAGCGTCTATTTGGGTTCCGGGGAGCTGTTTTTT
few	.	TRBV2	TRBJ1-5	CASSGIIAGGDQPQHF	TGTGCCAGCAGTGGGATTATTGCGGGGGGCGACCAGCCCCAGCATTTT
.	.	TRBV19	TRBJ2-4	CASDSGTLAKNIQYF	TGTGCCAGCGATTCAGGGACTTTAGCCAAAAACATTCAGTACTTC
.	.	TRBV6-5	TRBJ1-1	CASRIFRNTEAFF	TGTGCCAGCAGGATCTTTCGAAACACTGAAGCTTTCTTT
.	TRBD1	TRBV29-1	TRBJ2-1	CSAWTGGEQFF	TGCAGCGCTTGGACAGGCGGTGAGCAGTTCTTC